This T cell receptor beta chain derives from a study of blood T cell repertoires in COVID-19. This clone was observed once. Method: immunoSEQ multiplex PCR; TCRdb's copy keeps in-frame clones and lacks some. The data show roughly 54,000 clones, with around 90% seen just once and about 7.3% held by the top ten. The TCR was taken from a woman aged 55 to 70 with active or convalescent COVID-19. Sequencing was carried out using peripheral blood.

As DNA, the CDR3 is TGCAGCGTTGACAGGGAGGGGGGGATATACAATGAGCAGTTCTTC. Translated, it gives CSVDREGGIYNEQFF. V gene TRBV29-1 combines with J gene TRBJ2-1; tentative D call: TRBD2 (7 bases). This CDR3 contains 15 residues. V gave up 3 bases and J gave up 4 bases, with 16 bases separating them. Germline-derived CDR1 and CDR2 are SQVTM and ANQGSEA.